A selection of T cell receptor beta chains follows, all from one sample in a study of control samples from healthy donors and cancer patients. TCRdb's table, derived via immunoSEQ multiplex PCR, lists solely in-frame clones and lacks some. The sample gives 71,000 or so clones, just under 90% of which show up once; about a fifth is in the top ten. Sequences were obtained from PBMCs. These receptor sequences come from a man aged 55 to 69 with lung cancer. Each CDR3 is given with its conserved first and last residue. D genes are given only for firm matches. Clone size, where shown, is once, few, many, or a class for clones that have expanded.

>TRBD1|.|TRBV3-1/TRBV3-2|TRBJ1-2
TGTGCCAGCAGCCGACGAGGGGGACAGGGTAAGAATGGCTACACCTTC
CASSRRGGQGKNGYTF
>TRBD1|.|TRBV5-1|TRBJ2-5
TGCGCCAGCAGCCCCAGGACAGGGGAAGAGACCCAGTACTTC
CASSPRTGEETQYF
>.|.|TRBV6-6|TRBJ1-3
TGTGCCAGCAGTCGGGGGGTGGGAAACACCATATATTTT
CASSRGVGNTIYF
>TRBD1|.|TRBV6-2/TRBV6-3|TRBJ2-7
TGTGCCAGCAGTTACTCGGTCAGGGGGCTCCACGAGCAGTACTTC
CASSYSVRGLHEQYF
>.|.|TRBV29-1|TRBJ1-1
TGCAGCGTTGAAAACGAGAACACTGAAGCTTTCTTT
CSVENENTEAFF
>TRBD1|.|TRBV7-6|TRBJ1-5
TGTGCCAGCAGCTTGGGACAGGGCTATAGCAATCAGCCCCAGCATTTT
CASSLGQGYSNQPQHF
>.|once|TRBV3-1/TRBV3-2|TRBJ1-3
TGTGCCAGCGGATCGAACGGAAACACCATATATTTT
CASGSNGNTIYF
>.|.|TRBV6-6|TRBJ2-5
TGTGCCAGCAGCACCCGAGAGACCCAGTACTTC
CASSTRETQYF
>.|.|TRBV6-5|TRBJ1-6
TGTGCCATCCAGGACATCATTTATAATTCACCCCTCCACTTT
CAIQDIIYNSPLHF
>.|.|TRBV6-2/TRBV6-3|TRBJ1-2
TGTGCCAGCAGTTACTCGACAGATAACTATGGCTACACCTTC
CASSYSTDNYGYTF
>.|.|TRBV5-1|TRBJ2-2
TGCGCCAGCAGCTTCACAGGGATGTTGAACGGCGGGGAGCTGTTTTTT
CASSFTGMLNGGELFF
>.|.|TRBV18|TRBJ2-6
TGTGCCAGCTCACGAGGCACCCGCTCTGGGGCCAACGTCCTGACTTTC
CASSRGTRSGANVLTF
>.|.|TRBV5-1|TRBJ1-5
TGCGCCAGCAGCTTCGATACAGGATCAAATCAGCCCCAGCATTTT
CASSFDTGSNQPQHF
>.|.|TRBV7-8|TRBJ1-2
TGTGCCAGCAGCTTAGCGACAGCGTACTATGGCTACACCTTC
CASSLATAYYGYTF
>.|.|TRBV7-3|TRBJ2-1
TGTGCCAGCAGCTTAACGTCGGGGATCTCCTACAATGAGCAGTTCTTC
CASSLTSGISYNEQFF
>.|.|TRBV10-3|TRBJ1-1
TGTGCCATCAGGCAACCCTTCGGGGAGATGAACACTGAAGCTTTCTTT
CAIRQPFGEMNTEAFF
>.|.|TRBV20-1|TRBJ1-4
TGCAGTGCTAGTACTCTGGGGCGCGAGAATGAAAAACTGTTTTTT
CSASTLGRENEKLFF
>TRBD1|.|TRBV5-1|TRBJ1-2
TGCGCCAGCAGCTGGGGACAGGGGGCTAACTATGGCTACACCTTC
CASSWGQGANYGYTF
>TRBD1|.|TRBV12-5|TRBJ1-5
TGTGCTAGTGGATTCACAGGGGGCGAGAGCAATCAGCCCCAGCATTTT
CASGFTGGESNQPQHF
>.|.|TRBV5-1|TRBJ2-3
TGCGCCAGCAGCTTAGAAAATTTGGACAGTAGCACAGATACGCAGTATTTT
CASSLENLDSSTDTQYF
>TRBD1|.|TRBV11-2|TRBJ2-7
TGTGCCAGCAGCTTCGGGACAGGTACCTACGAGCAGTACTTC
CASSFGTGTYEQYF
>.|.|TRBV6-5|TRBJ2-7
TGTGCCAGCAGTTACTCGGCTTCCTACGAGCAGTACTTC
CASSYSASYEQYF
>.|.|TRBV18|TRBJ1-6
TGTGCCAGCTCACAACGCGGGGGGCGCGTTGATTCACCCCTCCACTTT
CASSQRGGRVDSPLHF
>.|many|TRBV24-1|TRBJ2-5
TGTGCCACCAGTCCGGGCCCCCCGCCGGAGACCCAGTACTTC
CATSPGPPPETQYF
>TRBD2|.|TRBV7-9|TRBJ2-2
TGTGCCAGCAGACCTGGGACTAGCTTTACCGGGGAGCTGTTTTTT
CASRPGTSFTGELFF
>TRBD2|.|TRBV30|TRBJ2-3
TGTGCCTGGAGTAAGTTAGCGGGGAGCACAGATACGCAGTATTTT
CAWSKLAGSTDTQYF
>.|.|TRBV2|TRBJ2-5
TGTGCCAGCAGGAGGGACCAAGAGACCCAGTACTTC
CASRRDQETQYF
>.|.|TRBV6-5|TRBJ1-2
TGTGCCAGCAGGCCGACAGGCTATGGCTACACCTTC
CASRPTGYGYTF
>TRBD1|.|TRBV12-5|TRBJ1-5
TGTGCTAGTGGTTTGGTTACAGACGGGACAGTCCCTATTAATCAGCCCCAGCATTTT
CASGLVTDGTVPINQPQHF
>TRBD2|.|TRBV24-1|TRBJ2-3
TGTGCCACCAGTGAGATACTAGCGGGGGGACAAGATACGCAGTATTTT
CATSEILAGGQDTQYF
>.|.|TRBV21-1|TRBJ1-3
TGTGCCAGCAGCAAGGTAAACACCATATATTTT
CASSKVNTIYF
>TRBD1|.|TRBV6-1|TRBJ2-5
TGTGCCAGCAGTGAAGAAAGTCAGGGGGCCAGGGAGACCCAGTACTTC
CASSEESQGARETQYF
>.|.|TRBV6-2/TRBV6-3|TRBJ1-5
TGTGCCAGCAGTTACCTACAGGGCAATCAGCCCCAGCATTTT
CASSYLQGNQPQHF
>.|.|TRBV4-1|TRBJ1-1
TGCGCCAGCAGCCAAGATGCATACGGAGACACTGAAGCTTTCTTT
CASSQDAYGDTEAFF
>.|.|TRBV21-1|TRBJ1-6
TGTGCCAGCAGGTCGGGAATAGAAGGGAATTCACCCCTCCACTTT
CASRSGIEGNSPLHF
>TRBD2|.|TRBV9|TRBJ2-3
TGTGCCAGCAGCGGCTCCGGGGGGTATACGCAGTATTTT
CASSGSGGYTQYF
>TRBD1|.|TRBV10-3|TRBJ1-2
TGTGCCATCAGTCCCGGTGGAGGGGGCGTTAATGGCTACACCTTC
CAISPGGGGVNGYTF
>TRBD2|.|TRBV10-3|TRBJ2-5
TGTGCCATCAGTACGGGGGGGTCTATCGAGACCCAGTACTTC
CAISTGGSIETQYF
>.|.|TRBV5-1|TRBJ1-2
TGCGCCAGCAGCTTGGAGGGGAGAGCTAACTATGGCTACACCTTC
CASSLEGRANYGYTF
>.|.|TRBV4-1|TRBJ2-6
TGCGCCAGCAGCCAAGGGAGAGGGGGGCTTACTGGGGCCAACGTCCTGACTTTC
CASSQGRGGLTGANVLTF
>.|.|TRBV4-2|TRBJ2-2
TGTGCCAGCAGCCAAGTCACCACTTTCATGGGGACCGGGGAGCTGTTTTTT
CASSQVTTFMGTGELFF
>TRBD1|.|TRBV30|TRBJ1-2
TGTGCCTGGAGGGTCCCTTCGACAGGGAGTGGCTACACCTTC
CAWRVPSTGSGYTF